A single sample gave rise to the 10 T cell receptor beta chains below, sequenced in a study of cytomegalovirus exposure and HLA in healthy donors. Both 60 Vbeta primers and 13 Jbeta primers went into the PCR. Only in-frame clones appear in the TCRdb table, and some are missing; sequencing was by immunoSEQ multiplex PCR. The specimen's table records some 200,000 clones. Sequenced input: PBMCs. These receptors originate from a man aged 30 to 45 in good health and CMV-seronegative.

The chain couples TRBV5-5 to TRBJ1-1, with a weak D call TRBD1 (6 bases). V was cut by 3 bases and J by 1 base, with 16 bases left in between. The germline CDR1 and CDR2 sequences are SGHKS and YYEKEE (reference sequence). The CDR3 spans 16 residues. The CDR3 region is CASSYTGTLPNTEAFF. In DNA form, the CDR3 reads TGTGCCAGCAGCTACACCGGGACACTCCCGAACACTGAAGCTTTCTTT.

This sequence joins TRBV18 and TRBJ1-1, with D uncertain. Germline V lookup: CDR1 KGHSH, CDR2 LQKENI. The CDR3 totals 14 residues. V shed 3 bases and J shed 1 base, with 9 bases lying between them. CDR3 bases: TGTGCCAGCTCACCTGCGGCTCAGAACACTGAAGCTTTCTTT. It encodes CASSPAAQNTEAFF.

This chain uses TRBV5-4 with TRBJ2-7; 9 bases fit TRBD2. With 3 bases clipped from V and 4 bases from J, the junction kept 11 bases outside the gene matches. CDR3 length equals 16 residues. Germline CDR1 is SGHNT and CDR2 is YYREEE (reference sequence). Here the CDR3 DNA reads TGTGCCAGCAGCTCGGGACGACTAGCGGATCTTTACGAGCAGTACTTC. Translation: CASSSGRLADLYEQYF.

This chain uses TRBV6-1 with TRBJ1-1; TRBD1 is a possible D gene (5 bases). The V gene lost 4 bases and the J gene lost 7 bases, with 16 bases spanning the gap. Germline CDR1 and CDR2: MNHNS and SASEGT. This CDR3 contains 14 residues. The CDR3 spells CASSVTGGLGEAFF. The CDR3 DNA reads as TGTGCCAGCAGTGTTACGGGGGGTTTGGGTGAAGCTTTCTTT.

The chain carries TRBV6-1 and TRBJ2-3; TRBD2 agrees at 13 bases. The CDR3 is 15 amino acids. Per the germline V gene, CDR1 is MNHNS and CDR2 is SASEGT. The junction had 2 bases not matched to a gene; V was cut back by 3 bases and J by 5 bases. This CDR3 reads CASSEGTSGEDTQYF. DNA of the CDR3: TGTGCCAGCAGTGAGGGGACTAGCGGGGAAGATACGCAGTATTTT.

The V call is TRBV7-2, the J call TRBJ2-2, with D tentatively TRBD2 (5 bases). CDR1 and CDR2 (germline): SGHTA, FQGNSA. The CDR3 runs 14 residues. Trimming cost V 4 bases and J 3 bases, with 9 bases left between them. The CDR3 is CASSSRTHTGELFF. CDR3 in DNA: TGTGCCAGCAGCTCCCGGACTCACACCGGGGAGCTGTTTTTT.

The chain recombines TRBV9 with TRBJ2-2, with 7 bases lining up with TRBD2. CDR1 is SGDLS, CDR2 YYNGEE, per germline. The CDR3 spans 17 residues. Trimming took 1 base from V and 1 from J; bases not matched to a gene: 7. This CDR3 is CASSVMASGVNTGELFF. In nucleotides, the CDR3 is TGTGCCAGCAGCGTAATGGCTAGCGGAGTGAACACCGGGGAGCTGTTTTTT.

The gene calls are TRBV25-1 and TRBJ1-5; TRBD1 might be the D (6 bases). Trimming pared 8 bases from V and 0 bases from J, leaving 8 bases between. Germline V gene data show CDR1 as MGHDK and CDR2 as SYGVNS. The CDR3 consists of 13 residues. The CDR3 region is CASQGRSNQPQHF. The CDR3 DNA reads TGTGCCAGCCAGGGGCGTAGCAATCAGCCCCAGCATTTT.

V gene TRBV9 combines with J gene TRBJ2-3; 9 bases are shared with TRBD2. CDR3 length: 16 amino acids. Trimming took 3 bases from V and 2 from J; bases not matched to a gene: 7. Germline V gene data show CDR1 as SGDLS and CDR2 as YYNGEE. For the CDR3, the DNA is TGTGCCAGCAGCGGCCAGCGGGGGGACTCCACAGATACGCAGTATTTT. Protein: CASSGQRGDSTDTQYF.

The CDR3 loop reads CASSQGPDTFSKEPQHF. The CDR3 DNA is TGTGCCAGCAGCCAGGGCCCTGACACCTTCAGCAAGGAGCCCCAGCATTTT. The chain has TRBV4-2 and TRBJ1-5; D is ambiguous. V lost 3 bases, J lost 8 bases, and 23 bases lay in between. Germline V gene lookup returns CDR1 LGHNA and CDR2 YNFKEQ. CDR3 length equals 17 residues.